This T cell receptor beta chain came from a study of OX40 agonist ivuxolimab in advanced cancers. Clones were sequenced by immunoSEQ multiplex PCR, and TCRdb holds only the in-frame ones, with some missing. The sample holds 78,000 or so clones, about 90% seen once. CDR3 size: 15 residues. Per the germline V gene, CDR1 is MNHEY and CDR2 is SMNVEV (reference sequence). With V trimmed by 6 bases and J by 6 bases, 3 bases remained unmatched. The sample in question was CD4+ or CD8+ T cells sorted from blood, obtained in a trial of the OX40 agonist ivuxolimab. The chain links TRBV27 to TRBJ1-6; TRBD1 matches 12 bases. The clonotype was recovered from an adult with an advanced solid tumor such as melanoma, head and neck, liver or kidney cancer. CDR3 bases: TGTGCCAGCAGGAGGGACAGGGGGCGTAATTCACCCCTCCACTTT. Protein product: CASRRDRGRNSPLHF.